The table lists the clone carrying this TCR beta chain with a few counts. The record originates from a study of CD8 T cells in ankylosing spondylitis. TCRdb analysed the 5' RACE reads with MiXCR anew, one entry per CDR3 protein. Among fewer than 200,000 distinct CDR3 sequences listed, roughly 20% were seen once. Germline-derived CDR1 and CDR2 are SEHNR and FQNEAQ (reference sequence). The CDR3 sequence is 16 residues long. The ends lost 1 base at V and 5 bases at J; junction bases unmatched: 8. Sequenced input: blood, either unsorted or a sorted T cell fraction (not recorded which). This rearrangement joins TRBV7-9 to TRBJ2-1; 7 bases match TRBD2. The clonotype was recovered from a male donor aged 10 to 35 with ankylosing spondylitis or in good health (not recorded which). CDR3 in DNA: TGTGCCAGCAGCTTAGTCAGCGGGAAGTCGGACAATGAGCAGTTCTTC. Amino acid sequence: CASSLVSGKSDNEQFF.